The 26 T cell receptor beta chains below all came from one sample that was sequenced in a study of control samples from healthy donors and cancer patients. Method: immunoSEQ multiplex PCR; TCRdb's copy keeps in-frame clones and lacks some. The sample yields more than 110,000 clones, 88% seen once. The source material was blood. The receptors were sampled from a woman aged 25-40 years in good health.

The chain joins TRBV3-1 (or the pseudogene TRBV3-2) to TRBJ2-5, with 11 bases identical to TRBD2. The CDR3 has 16 residues. The V gene's germline CDR1 is LGHDT and CDR2 YNNKEL (reference sequence). Germline trimming cut 5 bases from V and 5 bases from J; bases unmatched to any gene: 10. DNA of the CDR3: TGTGCCAGCAGCTCCTTAGCGGGAGGGGGGACGGAGACCCAGTACTTC. It yields the protein CASSSLAGGGTETQYF.

The chain uses TRBV30 and TRBJ1-3; D ambiguous. The germline CDR1 and CDR2 sequences are GTSNPN and SVGIG (reference sequence). Trimming removed 4 bases at V and 2 bases at J, with 6 bases between. CDR3 length: 12 amino acids. CDR3 DNA sequence: TGTGCCTGGATTACAGCTGGAAACACCATATATTTT. It translates to CAWITAGNTIYF.

With regard to this clone: Other DNA sequences in the sample encode the same CDR3. The V call is TRBV3-1 (or the pseudogene TRBV3-2), the J call TRBJ2-7; D ambiguous. CDR1 and CDR2 (germline): LGHDT, YNNKEL (reference sequence). The CDR3 is made up of 14 amino acids. The V and J ends lost 0 bases and 2 bases respectively, with 8 bases between them. The chain's CDR3 is CASSQERFPYEQYF. The CDR3 DNA is TGTGCCAGCAGCCAAGAGAGGTTTCCCTACGAGCAGTACTTC.

This chain uses TRBV2 with TRBJ2-1; D may correspond to TRBD1 or TRBD2 (5 bases each). The V and J ends lost 7 bases and 6 bases respectively, with 13 bases between them. Germline V gene data show CDR1 as SNHLY and CDR2 as FYNNEI. CDR3 size: 13 residues. CDR3 in amino acids: CASKTGRGNEQFF. In DNA, the CDR3 is TGTGCCAGCAAAACGGGACGGGGCAATGAGCAGTTCTTC.

This chain uses TRBV5-1 with TRBJ2-7, with 11 bases identical to TRBD1. The germline V gene encodes CDR1 SGHRS and CDR2 YFSETQ. The trim removed 4 bases at V and 3 bases at J, leaving 3 bases unmatched. CDR3 length: 14 amino acids. CDR3 amino acids: CASSPGTGGYEQYF. Here the CDR3 DNA reads TGCGCCAGCAGCCCTGGGACAGGGGGCTACGAGCAGTACTTC.

J is TRBJ2-1 and V is TRBV6-5; the match to TRBD2 covers 8 bases. CDR1 and CDR2 from the germline V gene are MNHEY and SVGAGI. The ends lost 5 bases at V and 0 bases at J; junction bases unmatched: 3. The CDR3 extends over 15 amino acids. The CDR3 DNA follows: TGTGCCAGCAGTCGCGGGGGGAGCTCCTACAATGAGCAGTTCTTC. This codes for CASSRGGSSYNEQFF.

The chain links TRBV29-1 to TRBJ2-3, with no clear D. The germline V and J ends were trimmed by 0 bases and 4 bases, with 5 bases remaining between them. There are 12 residues in the CDR3. CDR1 is SQVTM, CDR2 ANQGSEA, per germline. As DNA, the CDR3 is TGCAGCGTTGAAGATAATCCAGATACGCAGTATTTT. Encoded protein: CSVEDNPDTQYF.

J is TRBJ2-3 and V is TRBV5-6; 11 nucleotides align to TRBD1. Germline loops: CDR1 SGHDT, CDR2 YYEEEE. The CDR3 totals 14 residues. V lost 4 bases, J lost 4 bases, and 2 bases stayed unmatched. The CDR3 is CASSKGQGADTQYF. CDR3 sequence (DNA): TGTGCCAGCAGCAAGGGACAGGGGGCAGATACGCAGTATTTT.

The chain recombines TRBV7-3 with TRBJ1-1; the D gene is possibly TRBD1 (5 bases). The CDR3 covers 14 residues. Looked up from germline, CDR1 is SGHTA and CDR2 is FQGTGA. Trimming shortened V by 5 bases and J by 7 bases, and 17 bases separated the two germline ends. The CDR3 bases are TGTGCCAGCAGCCCACGGGGCCCCGCTTTTGAAGCTTTCTTT. Translating it yields CASSPRGPAFEAFF.

This clone was observed once. This rearrangement joins TRBV5-6 to TRBJ1-2; D gene unclear. The germline V gene has CDR1 SGHDT and CDR2 YYEEEE. The CDR3 totals 14 residues. With 7 bases removed from V and 2 bases from J, the gap between germline ends came to 15 bases. CDR3: CASSADVGNYGYTF. The DNA for the CDR3 is TGTGCCAGCTCGGCGGACGTGGGAAACTATGGCTACACCTTC. The whole variable domain, remainder taken from reference TRBV5-6 and TRBJ1-2, is DAGVTQSPTHLIKTRGQQVTLRCSPKSGHDTVSWYQQALGQGPQFIFQYYEEEERQRGNFPDRFSGHQFPNYSSELNVNALLLGDSALYLCASSADVGNYGYTFGSGTRLTVV.

This clone was detected only once. The rearrangement joins TRBV28 to TRBJ1-4, with D tentatively TRBD1 (5 bases). Trimming removed 8 bases from V and 8 bases from J, with 21 bases in between. Germline loops: CDR1 MDHEN, CDR2 SYDVKM. The CDR3 covers 15 residues. The CDR3 DNA is TGTGCCAGCCACCCCCAGGGCAGATATATCGAAAAACTGTTTTTT. This sequence encodes CASHPQGRYIEKLFF.

The genes are TRBV3-1 (or the pseudogene TRBV3-2) and TRBJ2-3, with a tentative D call TRBD1 (6 bases). Germline values: CDR1 LGHDT, CDR2 YNNKEL (reference sequence). V was pared by 4 bases and J by 7 bases, with 15 bases between. The length of the CDR3 is 14 residues. CDR3 amino acids: CASSPGEWGHTQYF. CDR3 DNA sequence: TGTGCCAGCAGCCCAGGGGAGTGGGGCCATACGCAGTATTTT.

The gene calls are TRBV5-1 and TRBJ2-1; D possibly uses TRBD1 or TRBD2 (5 bases each). The CDR3 extends over 17 amino acids. Trimming stripped 0 bases from V and 2 bases from J, with 15 bases between. Germline values: CDR1 SGHRS, CDR2 YFSETQ. CDR3 amino acids: CASSLGLQADTYNEQFF. DNA for the CDR3: TGCGCCAGCAGCTTGGGACTACAAGCGGACACCTACAATGAGCAGTTCTTC. The full variable domain, with the rest looked up from reference TRBV5-1 and TRBJ2-1, is KAGVTQTPRYLIKTRGQQVTLSCSPISGHRSVSWYQQTPGQGLQFLFEYFSETQRNKGNFPGRFSGRQFSNSRSEMNVSTLELGDSALYLCASSLGLQADTYNEQFFGPGTRLTVL.

The chain links TRBV5-1 to TRBJ2-7, with TRBD2 identical over 9 bases. CDR3 length: 15 residues. Germline V CDR1 and CDR2: SGHRS, YFSETQ. Unmatched junction bases numbered 10, after V lost 4 bases and J lost 5 bases. The CDR3 loop is CASSVAGESVDEQYF. The CDR3 coding sequence is TGCGCCAGCAGCGTAGCGGGAGAGAGCGTCGACGAGCAGTACTTC.

This clone was seen just once. CDR3 amino acids: CASSLMGLSTDTQYF. As DNA, the CDR3 is TGTGCCAGCAGCTTAATGGGACTTTCCACAGATACGCAGTATTTT. The chain has TRBV7-2 and TRBJ2-3, with D tentatively TRBD2 (6 bases). Germline V CDR1 and CDR2: SGHTA, FQGNSA. Trimming removed 2 bases at V and 2 bases at J, with 11 bases between. This CDR3 has 15 amino acids.

The chain carries TRBV5-1 and TRBJ1-6, with 7 nucleotides matching TRBD1. Germline V gene sequence: CDR1 SGHRS, CDR2 YFSETQ. This CDR3 contains 15 residues. V was clipped by 0 bases and J by 7 bases; unmatched bases: 4. The DNA for the CDR3 is TGCGCCAGCAGCTTGGACAGGGGTATGAATTCACCCCTCCACTTT. Residues: CASSLDRGMNSPLHF.

The rearrangement uses TRBV27 and TRBJ1-5, with D hard to call. Germline V gene data show CDR1 as MNHEY and CDR2 as SMNVEV (reference sequence). The CDR3 runs 12 residues. The V and J ends lost 3 bases and 7 bases respectively, with 7 bases between them. CDR3 residues: CASSFHGQPQHF. In DNA, the CDR3 is TGTGCCAGCAGTTTCCACGGGCAGCCCCAGCATTTT.

The V and J genes are TRBV10-1 and TRBJ2-1; D is unresolved. The CDR3 loop spans 13 amino acids. The V end was cut by 0 bases, the J end by 12 bases, with 12 bases between. Germline V CDR1 and CDR2: WNHNN, SYGVQD (reference sequence). CDR3 sequence reads: CASSESTPLRQFF. In DNA form, the CDR3 reads TGCGCCAGCAGTGAGTCGACCCCCTTAAGGCAGTTCTTC.

In DNA, the CDR3 is TGTGCCAGCAGCATACGGGGTACTGAAGCTTTCTTT. Protein sequence: CASSIRGTEAFF. The gene calls are TRBV21-1 and TRBJ1-1. TRBV21-1 is a listed pseudogene. This CDR3 contains 12 residues.

The chain has TRBV5-4 and TRBJ1-3; unclear D gene. CDR3 length: 14 residues. The ends were cut back, 2 bases at V and 0 bases at J, with 6 bases in the middle. CDR1 SGHNT and CDR2 YYREEE come from the germline V gene (reference sequence). The CDR3 loop is CASSFQHSGNTIYF. CDR3 sequence (DNA): TGTGCCAGCAGCTTTCAGCACTCTGGAAACACCATATATTTT.

The chain combines TRBV19 with TRBJ2-1; D remains ambiguous. The germline gives CDR1 LNHDA, CDR2 SQIVND (reference sequence). This CDR3 has 13 residues. V lost 5 bases to trimming and J lost 7 bases, with 12 bases between them. The CDR3 protein is CASSEPYQNEQFF. In nucleotides, the CDR3 is TGTGCCAGTAGTGAACCATACCAGAATGAGCAGTTCTTC.

The chain recombines TRBV4-2 with TRBJ2-3; weak D call: TRBD2 (6 bases). Trimming cost V 1 base and J 2 bases, with 10 bases left between them. This CDR3 has 15 residues. The V gene's germline CDR1 is LGHNA and CDR2 YNFKEQ. For the CDR3, the DNA is TGTGCCAGCAGCCAAGTGGCGGGGACCACAGATACGCAGTATTTT. Residues: CASSQVAGTTDTQYF.

The chain links TRBV7-6 to TRBJ2-7, with a possible D match to TRBD2 (5 bases). This CDR3 region has 16 residues. Trimming stripped 5 bases from V and 0 bases from J, with 17 bases between. Germline CDR1 reads SGHVS; CDR2 reads FNYEAQ. In nucleotides, the CDR3 is TGTGCCAGCAGCCCTCCGGACGGGGAAAGCTCCTACGAGCAGTACTTC. This translates into CASSPPDGESSYEQYF.

The CDR3 bases are TGTGCCAGCAGTTCCCGCACAGATACGCAGTATTTT. Protein sequence: CASSSRTDTQYF. This chain links TRBV6-5 with TRBJ2-3; no clear D gene. The germline V gene encodes CDR1 MNHEY and CDR2 SVGAGI. The V and J ends lost 4 bases and 1 base respectively, with 3 bases between them. The length of the CDR3 is 12 residues.

CDR3 loop: CASESLLDTEAFF. The CDR3 DNA sequence: TGTGCCAGCGAAAGTCTGTTGGACACTGAAGCTTTCTTT. This chain uses TRBV13 with TRBJ1-1; D gene unclear. Germline V gene lookup returns CDR1 PRHDT and CDR2 FYEKMQ (reference sequence). This CDR3 comprises 13 residues. V dropped 8 bases and J dropped 3 bases, with 13 bases sitting between them.

This chain joins TRBV2 and TRBJ1-3; possibly TRBD1 for D (6 bases). Trimming stripped 5 bases from V and 4 bases from J, with 12 bases between. The germline gives CDR1 SNHLY, CDR2 FYNNEI. There are 14 residues in the CDR3. CDR3 nucleotides: TGTGCCAGCAGTCAACAGGGAGGAGGAAACACCATATATTTT. Its protein is CASSQQGGGNTIYF.